A single sample is the source of the 4 T cell receptor beta chains below, sequenced in a study of blood T cells in healthy people across ages. A second about 7 to 11 cycle PCR used barcoded and J-beta primers. One entry per CDR3 protein results from TCRdb running MiXCR on the 5' RACE reads. Among just over 1 million distinct CDR3 sequences listed, over 35% were seen once. The sample comprised blood. These receptors all come from a woman aged 55-70 years in good health.

This clonotype has a handful of counts. The gene calls are TRBV5-1 and TRBJ2-7, with D perhaps matching TRBD2 (6 bases). The CDR3 length is 15 residues. Trimming pared 0 bases from V and 2 bases from J, leaving 12 bases between. CDR1 is SGHRS, CDR2 YFSETQ, per germline. CDR3 region: CASSLVPLATYEQYF. DNA of the CDR3: TGCGCCAGCAGCTTGGTACCCCTAGCGACCTACGAGCAGTACTTC.

This clonotype appeared a few times. The rearrangement uses TRBV29-1 and TRBJ1-2; 9 nucleotides match TRBD1. The trim removed 5 bases at V and 8 bases at J, leaving 3 bases unmatched. Looked up from germline, CDR1 is SQVTM and CDR2 is ANQGSEA. This CDR3 contains 11 residues. DNA for the CDR3: TGCAGCGTTTTACAGGGGGCCGGCTACACCTTC. Translated, it gives CSVLQGAGYTF.

The rearrangement joins TRBV29-1 to TRBJ2-7; tentatively, D is TRBD2 (5 bases). The V and J ends lost 1 base and 2 bases respectively, with 12 bases between them. The CDR3 is made up of 14 amino acids. Germline CDR1 SQVTM, CDR2 ANQGSEA. CDR3 DNA: TGCAGCGTTGAAGTGGACTCCACGACCTACGAGCAGTACTTC. Protein product: CSVEVDSTTYEQYF.

Many counts were recorded for this clonotype. The V gene is TRBV12-3 or TRBV12-4, the J gene TRBJ2-7; TRBD1 matches at 7 bases. CDR3 size: 13 residues. V was pared by 6 bases and J by 1 base, with 3 bases of the junction left unmatched. The CDR3 DNA follows: TGTGCCAGCAGCCGGGGACAGTCCTACGAGCAGTACTTC. Protein: CASSRGQSYEQYF.